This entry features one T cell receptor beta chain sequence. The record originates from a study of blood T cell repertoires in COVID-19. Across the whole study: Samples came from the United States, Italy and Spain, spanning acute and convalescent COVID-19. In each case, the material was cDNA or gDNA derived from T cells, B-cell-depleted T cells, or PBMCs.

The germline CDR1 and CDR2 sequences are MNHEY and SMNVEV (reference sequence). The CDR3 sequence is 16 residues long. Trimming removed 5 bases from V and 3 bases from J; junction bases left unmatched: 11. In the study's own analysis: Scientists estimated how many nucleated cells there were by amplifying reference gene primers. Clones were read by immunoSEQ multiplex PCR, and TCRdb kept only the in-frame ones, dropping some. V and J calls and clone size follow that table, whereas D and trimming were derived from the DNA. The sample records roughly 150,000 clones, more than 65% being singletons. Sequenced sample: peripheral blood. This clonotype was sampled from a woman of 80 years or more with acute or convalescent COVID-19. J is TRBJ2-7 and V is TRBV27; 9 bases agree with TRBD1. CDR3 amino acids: CASSRMGHRGLYEQYF. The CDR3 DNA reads TGTGCCAGCAGTCGGATGGGGCACAGGGGGCTCTACGAGCAGTACTTC.